This entry features one T cell receptor beta chain sequence. These data are taken from a study of shared clonotypes between healthy human individuals. Method: immunoSEQ multiplex PCR; TCRdb's copy keeps in-frame clones and lacks some. Here the sample spans about 1.1 million clones, approximately 80% being singletons. A CD45RA+ naive subset and a CD45RA-negative memory subset were split from CD4+ cells. CDR1 MNHNY and CDR2 SVGAGI come from the germline V gene (reference sequence). CDR3 size: 14 residues. Between the trimmed V and J ends, which lost 7 bases and 8 bases, there was a span of 17 bases. The clonotype was recovered from a man between 18 and 29 years old in good health. Some clones in this sample may be carry-over from other donors' samples. The rearrangement uses TRBV6-6 and TRBJ1-4, with unresolved D. The specimen was memory CD4+ T cells from PBMCs. Regarding subset: CD45RA-negative fraction. The CDR3 bases are TGTGCCAGCACCCTCCCCGGTAATTACGAAAAACTGTTTTTT. Its translation is CASTLPGNYEKLFF.